This TCR beta chain derives from a study of cytomegalovirus exposure and HLA in healthy donors. The study ran its PCR with 60 Vbeta and 13 Jbeta primers. Produced via immunoSEQ multiplex PCR; TCRdb's table is partial and in-frame only. The sample lists some 150,000 clones; 78% were seen once. Source material: PBMCs. The sequence came from a male donor in good health and CMV-seronegative.

CDR3 sequence: CASSRLGQGRANEKLFF. CDR3 DNA sequence: TGTGCCAGCAGCCGATTGGGCCAGGGGAGGGCTAATGAAAAACTGTTTTTT. The genes are TRBV9 and TRBJ1-4; tentative D call: TRBD1 (6 bases). Germline loops: CDR1 SGDLS, CDR2 YYNGEE. The CDR3 spans 17 residues. V lost 4 bases to trimming and J lost 3 bases, with 19 bases between them.